Sequencing of this TCR beta chain was carried out in a study of read filtering for tumor transcriptome and immune sequencing. Study overall: Transcriptome libraries were built from DNase-treated RNA. TCR-mapped reads were about 4.05 to 11 million with IR-seq versus about 85 to 1,300 with RNA-seq.

Trimming left V 5 bases short and J 3 bases short, with 10 bases between. The germline CDR1 and CDR2 sequences are MNHEY and SVGEGT. This CDR3 contains 14 residues. Study conclusions and caveats: Single-read clonotypes: 80% to 90% of IR-seq clonotypes (roughly 4% of reads), about 75% of RNA-seq clonotypes (under 50% of reads).

At the time of active disease, bone marrow was collected from every patient. Molecular barcoded adaptors covering alpha/delta and beta/gamma chains were used on roughly 400 ng RNA. In TCRdb, the reads were re-called with MiXCR into one record per CDR3 protein. The sample consists of over 50,000 distinct CDR3 sequences, around 21% of them appearing once. This clonotype was observed many times. The antigen remains undetermined. The sequenced sample consisted of a population of CD138-negative cells sorted from bone marrow. This TCR derives from a donor aged 40 or older with multiple myeloma. The V and J genes are TRBV6-2 or TRBV6-3 and TRBJ2-2; D uncertain. The chain's CDR3 is CASSNDGYTGELFF. The CDR3 DNA is TGTGCCAGCAGTAACGACGGATACACCGGGGAGCTGTTTTTT.